This T cell receptor (beta chain) came from a study of OX40 agonist ivuxolimab in advanced cancers. Study-level background: Prior therapy, whether anti-PD-1, anti-PD-L1 or anti-CTLA-4, was allowed, and about 39% had some. The study reported partial responses in three patients: one hepatocellular carcinoma, two cutaneous melanoma. Study-wide points: Low normalized T-cell clonal expansion also characterized some of the nonresponders. In the 0.1-3.0 mg/kg groups, partial responders showed among the lowest expansion.

CDR1 and CDR2 (germline): MNHEY, SVGAGI. The junction had 7 bases not matched to a gene; V was cut back by 5 bases and J by 3 bases. CDR3 length equals 15 residues. Note on this clone: The antigen remains unidentified.

Profiling relied on immunoSEQ multiplex PCR, and the TCRdb table lists in-frame clones only, not all of them. The table includes about 79,000 clones, about 90% detected once. The clonotype comes from an adult with an advanced solid tumor such as melanoma, head and neck, liver or kidney cancer. The rearrangement links TRBV6-5 to TRBJ1-2; 9 nucleotides agree with TRBD1. The source was CD4+ or CD8+ T cells sorted from blood, collected in a trial of the OX40 agonist ivuxolimab. The CDR3 nucleotides are TGTGCCAGCAGTCGAGGGGGACAGGGAGACTATGGCTACACCTTC. This encodes CASSRGGQGDYGYTF.